Following are 28 T cell receptor beta chains from one sample sequenced in a study of beta chain features in type 1 diabetes. All of the isolated RNA was reverse transcribed, so expressed TCRB transcripts were sequenced. Libraries were prepared by immunoSEQ multiplex PCR; TCRdb keeps only in-frame clonotypes and omits some of them. The sample holds more than 300,000 clones; around 16% are singletons and the top ten take roughly 0.019%. Sequencing was performed on naive CD4+ T cells from blood. Every receptor here comes from a woman aged 18-29 years in good health.

The sample holds a few counts of this clone. The CDR3 here is CASHHRDRDISGELFF. CDR3 DNA sequence: TGCGCCAGCCATCACCGGGACAGGGATATATCCGGGGAGCTGTTTTTT. This chain joins TRBV23-1 and TRBJ2-2; 9 nucleotides align to TRBD1. TRBV23-1 is an open reading frame whose function is uncertain. V lost 8 bases, J lost 6 bases, and 13 bases stayed unmatched. CDR3 size: 16 residues.

The chain is built from TRBV9 and TRBJ2-5; D not certain. This CDR3 contains 14 residues. Per the germline V gene, CDR1 is SGDLS and CDR2 is YYNGEE. Trimming removed 1 base at V and 2 bases at J, with 9 bases between. CDR3 nucleotide sequence: TGTGCCAGCAGCGTACAAGCTAGACAAGAGACCCAGTACTTC. This encodes CASSVQARQETQYF.

V is TRBV7-8 and J is TRBJ2-3; 8 bases agree with TRBD2. Germline V gives CDR1 SGHVS, CDR2 FQNEAQ. This CDR3 region has 15 residues. Losses at the gene ends were 4 bases for V and 4 bases for J; bases not matched to a gene: 7. CDR3 in amino acids: CASSSLAGWADTQYF. As DNA, the CDR3 is TGTGCCAGCAGCTCGTTAGCGGGATGGGCAGATACGCAGTATTTT.

This clone was counted a few times. This chain joins TRBV6-1 and TRBJ2-4, with TRBD1 matching over 7 bases. CDR1 MNHNS and CDR2 SASEGT come from the germline V gene. The CDR3 length is 12 residues. Trimming at V came to 4 bases and at J to 10 bases, leaving 4 bases not matched to a gene. The CDR3 here is CASSATGRIQYF. CDR3 coding DNA: TGTGCCAGCAGTGCGACAGGGCGGATTCAGTACTTC.

V usage is TRBV7-2 and J usage is TRBJ2-5; 8 nucleotides align to TRBD1. The J segment lost 2 bases and the V segment lost 5 bases, leaving 7 bases of the junction unmatched. Germline loops: CDR1 SGHTA, CDR2 FQGNSA. This CDR3 is 15 amino acids long. The CDR3 DNA reads TGTGCCAGCAGCCTCCGGGACAGGAGACAAGAGACCCAGTACTTC. It codes for CASSLRDRRQETQYF.

This chain connects TRBV7-9 to TRBJ1-1, with 7 bases matching TRBD1. Looked up from germline, CDR1 is SEHNR and CDR2 is FQNEAQ (reference sequence). This CDR3 is built from 13 residues. Germline trimming cut 6 bases from V and 11 bases from J; bases unmatched to any gene: 12. The CDR3 nucleotides are TGTGCCAGCAGTTCGGGACAGAGCGGGTTCGCTTTCTTT. Its translation: CASSSGQSGFAFF. Looking up the rest from reference TRBV7-9 and TRBJ1-1 gives the full variable domain: DTGVSQNPRHKITKRGQNVTFRCDPISEHNRLYWYRQTLGQGPEFLTYFQNEAQLEKSRLLSDRFSAERPKGSFSTLEIQRTEQGDSAMYLCASSSGQSGFAFFGQGTRLTVV.

The genes are TRBV18 and TRBJ2-7; TRBD2 aligns across 7 bases. This CDR3 contains 15 residues. J was trimmed by 5 bases and V by 3 bases; bases with no gene match: 10. Per the germline V gene, CDR1 is KGHSH and CDR2 is LQKENI. In DNA, the CDR3 is TGTGCCAGCTCACCGCCATCACTAGCGATCGACGAGCAGTACTTC. This codes for CASSPPSLAIDEQYF.

This chain uses TRBV7-6 with TRBJ1-2, with 10 bases that match TRBD1. The CDR3 is 13 residues long. Germline-derived CDR1 and CDR2 are SGHVS and FNYEAQ. The V and J ends lost 6 bases and 6 bases, in that order; junction bases with no gene match: 4. CDR3 loop: CASSRQGADGYTF. CDR3 coding DNA: TGTGCCAGCAGTCGACAGGGGGCAGATGGCTACACCTTC. Based on the CDR3 plus reference TRBV7-6 and TRBJ1-2, the full variable domain is GAGVSQSPRYKVTKRGQDVALRCDPISGHVSLYWYRQALGQGPEFLTYFNYEAQQDKSGLPNDRFSAERPEGSISTLTIQRTEQRDSAMYRCASSRQGADGYTFGSGTRLTVV.

There are a few counts of this clone. CDR3 DNA sequence: TGTGCCAGCGTCGCGTGTACTGAAGCTTTCTTT. This encodes CASVACTEAFF. The chain carries TRBV21-1 and TRBJ1-1. TRBV21-1 is classified as a pseudogene. The CDR3 is made up of 11 amino acids.

This clone has only a few counts. The gene calls are TRBV25-1 and TRBJ2-5; D not resolved. The CDR3 totals 12 residues. Deletions cut 2 bases from V and 6 bases from J, with 7 bases between. Germline V gene sequence: CDR1 MGHDK, CDR2 SYGVNS. CDR3 nucleotides: TGTGCCAGCAGTGAAAACAGCCAGACCCAGTACTTC. Protein product: CASSENSQTQYF.

V is TRBV7-2 and J is TRBJ2-2, with TRBD2 as a possible D gene (6 bases). Per germline, CDR1 SGHTA and CDR2 FQGNSA. V was pared by 5 bases and J by 2 bases, with 9 bases between. The CDR3 has 14 residues. In nucleotides, the CDR3 is TGTGCCAGCAGCCATAGCGGAAACACCGGGGAGCTGTTTTTT. Residues: CASSHSGNTGELFF.

This clone was recorded only once. The chain uses TRBV30 and TRBJ1-1, with 10 bases matching TRBD1. The CDR3 runs 12 residues. The germline V gene encodes CDR1 GTSNPN and CDR2 SVGIG (reference sequence). The J segment lost 6 bases and the V segment lost 8 bases, leaving 6 bases of the junction unmatched. CDR3 protein: CAGDRGQSEAFF. The CDR3 bases are TGTGCCGGCGACAGGGGGCAGTCTGAAGCTTTCTTT. Full variable domain (rest looked up from reference TRBV30 and TRBJ1-1): SQTIHQWPATLVQPVGSPLSLECTVEGTSNPNLYWYRQAAGRGLQLLFYSVGIGQISSEVPQNLSASRPQDRQFILSSKKLLLSDSGFYLCAGDRGQSEAFFGQGTRLTVV.

This chain links TRBV29-1 with TRBJ1-2; D uncertain. Germline lookup yields CDR1 SQVTM and CDR2 ANQGSEA. The CDR3 is made up of 12 amino acids. The V and J ends lost 7 bases and 3 bases respectively, with 12 bases between them. The CDR3 loop reads CSAERSDYGYTF. In DNA form, the CDR3 reads TGCAGCGCCGAGCGCAGCGACTATGGCTACACCTTC.

This clone was seen a handful of times. The CDR3 DNA is TGTGCCAGCAGCTGGATCGGGGGCTACACCTTC. It yields the protein CASSWIGGYTF. The chain has TRBV5-6 and TRBJ1-2, with unresolved D. Deletions cut 3 bases from V and 8 bases from J, with 8 bases between. The CDR3 loop spans 11 amino acids. The germline CDR1 and CDR2 sequences are SGHDT and YYEEEE. Together with reference TRBV5-6 and TRBJ1-2, the CDR3 gives the full variable domain: DAGVTQSPTHLIKTRGQQVTLRCSPKSGHDTVSWYQQALGQGPQFIFQYYEEEERQRGNFPDRFSGHQFPNYSSELNVNALLLGDSALYLCASSWIGGYTFGSGTRLTVV.

This clone occurred a few times. The V and J genes are TRBV7-9 and TRBJ2-3, with 15 bases lining up with TRBD2. V shed 3 bases, J shed 1 base, and the junction held 5 bases outside the gene matches. Germline V gene lookup returns CDR1 SEHNR and CDR2 FQNEAQ (reference sequence). The CDR3 covers 18 residues. The CDR3 sequence: CASSLGLAGGGGTDTQYF. As DNA, the CDR3 is TGTGCCAGCAGCTTGGGACTAGCGGGAGGAGGAGGCACAGATACGCAGTATTTT.

V gene TRBV30 combines with J gene TRBJ2-7, with 8 bases aligning to TRBD1. The trim removed 5 bases at V and 2 bases at J, leaving 8 bases unmatched. CDR3 length: 14 residues. Germline CDR1 is GTSNPN and CDR2 is SVGIG (reference sequence). As DNA, the CDR3 is TGTGCCTGGCACGGGACAGGCAGTACCTACGAGCAGTACTTC. Translation gives CAWHGTGSTYEQYF.

The chain links TRBV25-1 to TRBJ2-5; 13 nucleotides align to TRBD2. V dropped 3 bases and J dropped 5; count of bases not matched to a gene: 3. Germline V lookup: CDR1 MGHDK, CDR2 SYGVNS. This CDR3 has 15 amino acids. Here the CDR3 DNA reads TGTGCCAGCAGTGATCCGGGACTAGCGGGGGAGACCCAGTACTTC. Residues: CASSDPGLAGETQYF.

The chain couples TRBV7-2 to TRBJ2-4, with 10 bases matching TRBD2. The J segment lost 8 bases and the V segment lost 2 bases, leaving 3 bases of the junction unmatched. There are 14 residues in the CDR3. Germline V CDR1 and CDR2: SGHTA, FQGNSA. This CDR3 is CASSLSSGSDIQYF. The CDR3 bases are TGTGCCAGCAGCTTATCTAGCGGGAGTGACATTCAGTACTTC.

This clone showed up just a few times. The chain employs TRBV28 and TRBJ1-5, with TRBD1 matching 9 bases. This CDR3 has 14 amino acids. Germline CDR1 reads MDHEN; CDR2 reads SYDVKM. V lost 4 bases and J lost 9; bases outside the gene matches: 7. The CDR3 here is CASSSGQGGGPQHF. Here the CDR3 DNA reads TGTGCCAGCAGTTCGGGACAGGGTGGCGGGCCCCAGCATTTT.

CDR3 in amino acids: CASSLFGIHTDTQYF. CDR3 DNA: TGTGCCAGCAGCTTATTTGGCATTCACACAGATACGCAGTATTTT. This chain connects TRBV7-3 to TRBJ2-3; D not certain. Per germline, CDR1 SGHTA and CDR2 FQGTGA. The CDR3 runs 15 residues. Deletions cut 2 bases from V and 2 bases from J, with 11 bases between.

This clone was found a few times. Other DNA sequences in this sample translate to the same CDR3. The chain joins TRBV30 to TRBJ1-1, with D maybe TRBD1 (6 bases). CDR1 is GTSNPN, CDR2 SVGIG, per germline (reference sequence). V was trimmed by 3 bases and J by 4 bases, leaving 6 bases between them. There are 11 residues in the CDR3. DNA of the CDR3: TGTGCCTGGAGCAGGGGCACTGAAGCTTTCTTT. It translates to CAWSRGTEAFF.

This clone occurred a few times. The chain joins TRBV7-9 to TRBJ2-1; 9 bases align to TRBD2. The V and J ends lost 1 base and 4 bases, in that order; junction bases with no gene match: 2. The CDR3 runs to 15 residues. The germline CDR1 and CDR2 sequences are SEHNR and FQNEAQ (reference sequence). CDR3: CASSLDSGRYNEQFF. DNA for the CDR3: TGTGCCAGCAGCTTAGATAGCGGGAGATACAATGAGCAGTTCTTC.

The genes are TRBV30 and TRBJ1-3; 9 positions match TRBD1. Germline CDR1 GTSNPN, CDR2 SVGIG (reference sequence). V lost 8 bases to trimming and J lost 4 bases; unmatched junction nucleotides: 6. CDR3 length: 13 amino acids. CDR3 in amino acids: CAGNRGLGNTIYF. CDR3 DNA: TGTGCCGGCAACAGGGGGCTCGGAAACACCATATATTTT.

This clone has more than one count but fewer than ten. The rearrangement uses TRBV18 and TRBJ1-5, with 12 bases lining up with TRBD1. The junction had 3 bases not matched to a gene; V was cut back by 3 bases and J by 6 bases. Germline CDR1 KGHSH, CDR2 LQKENI. The CDR3 runs to 15 residues. Here the CDR3 DNA reads TGTGCCAGCTCACCGGGACAGGGGGCTCTTCAGCCCCAGCATTTT. Amino acid sequence: CASSPGQGALQPQHF.

J is TRBJ2-5 and V is TRBV2; 7 bases fit TRBD2. The V gene end was trimmed by 8 bases and the J gene end by 3 bases; junction bases not matched to a gene: 9. Germline CDR1 is SNHLY and CDR2 is FYNNEI. The CDR3 spans 14 residues. The CDR3, as DNA: TGTGCCAGCGGAAGACTAGCTGCAAAAGAGACCCAGTACTTC. It is translated as CASGRLAAKETQYF.

This clone was observed a few times. The chain carries TRBV7-2 and TRBJ2-7; perhaps TRBD2 as D (6 bases). V lost 5 bases, J lost 2 bases, and 13 bases lay in between. Germline CDR1 reads SGHTA; CDR2 reads FQGNSA. CDR3 size: 14 residues. The CDR3 DNA reads as TGTGCCAGCAGCCCAGTGGGGGGTACCTACGAGCAGTACTTC. As protein: CASSPVGGTYEQYF.

For this clone: One junction end disagrees with the germline gene, perhaps due to a read error. The chain carries TRBV30 and TRBJ2-7, with 13 bases identical to TRBD2. From germline, CDR1 is GTSNPN and CDR2 SVGIG (reference sequence). The CDR3 consists of 12 residues. CDR3: CAWATMTSGRFF. CDR3 bases: TGTGCCTGGGCTACCATGACTAGCGGGAGGTTCTTC.

This clone has just a few counts. As DNA, the CDR3 is TGTGCCAGCAGAGCTATAACAGGGTATGGCTACACCTTC. Encoded protein: CASRAITGYGYTF. The V call is TRBV27, the J call TRBJ1-2, with D possibly TRBD1 on 6 matching bases. The germline V gene has CDR1 MNHEY and CDR2 SMNVEV (reference sequence). The CDR3 contains 13 residues. Trimming cost V 6 bases and J 5 bases, with 13 bases left between them.